This note documents a single T cell receptor beta chain sequence. The entry originates in a study of blood T cell repertoires in COVID-19. Overall study context: T cells, B-cell-depleted T cells, or PBMCs supplied cDNA or gDNA.

The CDR3 loop spans 15 amino acids. Germline CDR1 reads SGHAT; CDR2 reads FQNNGV. The junction had 5 bases not matched to a gene; V was cut back by 5 bases and J by 2 bases. The table came from immunoSEQ multiplex PCR; TCRdb's copy has only in-frame clones and leaves some out. The sample lists about 210,000 clones, approximately 84% occurring once. The chain employs TRBV11-2 and TRBJ2-5; TRBD1 matches 10 bases. This TCR derives from a woman between 45 and 65 years old with active or convalescent COVID-19. Specimen: peripheral blood. CDR3 coding DNA: TGTGCCAGCAGCCCGCGGACAGGGGGGCAAGAGACCCAGTACTTC. Its protein product is CASSPRTGGQETQYF.